This TCR beta chain was obtained from a study of cytomegalovirus exposure and HLA in healthy donors. About this clone itself: Its specificity is unknown.

PCR amplification relied on 60 Vbeta primers (plus 13 Jbeta primers). Assay: immunoSEQ multiplex PCR; the TCRdb copy retains only in-frame clones and omits some. The repertoire has 90,000 to 110,000 clones, around 80% of them found once; the top ten carry approximately 2.2%. Regarding the study as a whole: Three chains tied to CMV proved CMV antigen-specific in vitro. TCR beta V segments were, for the most part, productive about 87% or about 30% of the time in an earlier analysis. It has been reported that TCR beta sequences accurately predicted the HLA-A and HLA-B alleles of most subjects. There were under 200 TCR beta chains listed as cytomegalovirus-associated.

The V gene lost 2 bases and the J gene lost 0 bases, with 19 bases spanning the gap. Germline V gives CDR1 LNHDA, CDR2 SQIVND (reference sequence). The CDR3 is made up of 19 amino acids. Material: PBMCs. The V gene is TRBV19, the J gene TRBJ2-2, with a weak D call TRBD2 (6 bases). This receptor was obtained from a man aged 25-40 years in good health and CMV-seronegative. The CDR3 DNA reads as TGTGCCAGTAGTATAAGGAGGAGGGTGGTGGGCTCGAACACCGGGGAGCTGTTTTTT. Translated, it gives CASSIRRRVVGSNTGELFF.